Below, 30 T cell receptor beta chains from the same sample are listed, as sequenced in a study of blood T cell repertoires in COVID-19. Generated by immunoSEQ multiplex PCR, the TCRdb table keeps only in-frame clones and is missing some. The table has around 270,000 clones, 80% to 85% seen once. Sequenced material: peripheral blood. The receptors shown here come from a man aged 55 to 69 with acute or convalescent COVID-19.

This clone was detected a few times. The chain combines TRBV28 with TRBJ1-6; D possibly corresponds to TRBD1 (6 bases). The CDR3 length is 13 residues. Germline-derived CDR1 and CDR2 are MDHEN and SYDVKM. Trimming left V 5 bases short and J 13 bases short, with 15 bases between. The CDR3 protein is CASSPGQRVPLHF. The CDR3 bases are TGTGCCAGCAGTCCCGGACAGCGTGTCCCCCTCCACTTT.

This CDR3 reads CASQAGTGVETQYF. For the CDR3, the DNA is TGTGCTTCCCAAGCTGGGACAGGGGTTGAGACCCAGTACTTC. V is TRBV7-7 and J is TRBJ2-5, with 10 bases lining up with TRBD1. The CDR3 is made up of 14 amino acids. The germline CDR1 and CDR2 sequences are SSHAT and FNYEAQ (reference sequence).

This chain uses TRBV11-1 with TRBJ1-1; a possible D gene is TRBD1 (6 bases). V was pared by 5 bases and J by 4 bases, with 17 bases between. Germline CDR1 is SGHAT and CDR2 is FQDESV (reference sequence). The CDR3 runs 15 residues. Written as DNA, the CDR3 is TGTGCCAGCAGCGACCGACAGGTTGTAGGCACTGAAGCTTTCTTT. Translated, it gives CASSDRQVVGTEAFF.

This clone turned up a few times. The gene calls are TRBV6-2 or TRBV6-3 and TRBJ2-1; D remains unclear. The CDR3 length is 14 residues. Trimming shortened V by 0 bases and J by 0 bases, and 3 bases separated the two germline ends. Looked up from germline, CDR1 is MNHEY and CDR2 is SVGEGT. The CDR3 loop is CASSYSLSYNEQFF. The CDR3, as DNA: TGTGCCAGCAGTTACTCTCTCTCCTACAATGAGCAGTTCTTC.

The chain has TRBV11-2 and TRBJ2-5; D is unresolved. The CDR3 spans 13 residues. Germline CDR1 reads SGHAT; CDR2 reads FQNNGV. V was clipped by 1 base and J by 4 bases, with 7 bases between them. The CDR3 protein is CASSLVPGETQYF. The DNA of the CDR3 is TGTGCCAGCAGCTTAGTCCCAGGAGAGACCCAGTACTTC.

J is TRBJ2-2 and V is TRBV9; 10 bases line up with TRBD1. V shed 3 bases, J shed 7 bases, and the junction held 6 bases outside the gene matches. The germline V gene has CDR1 SGDLS and CDR2 YYNGEE. The CDR3 runs 15 residues. In DNA, the CDR3 is TGTGCCAGCAGCGCGAGACAGGGGGCGAACGGGGAGCTGTTTTTT. Translating gives CASSARQGANGELFF.

This chain connects TRBV4-3 to TRBJ2-5, with TRBD2 identical over 11 bases. CDR1 is LGHNA, CDR2 YSLEER, per germline. This CDR3 has 17 residues. After removal of 0 bases from V and 5 bases from J, the junction contained 8 bases not matched to a gene. CDR3: CASSQEYTSGREETQYF. For the CDR3, the DNA is TGCGCCAGCAGCCAAGAATATACTAGCGGGAGAGAGGAGACCCAGTACTTC.

The chain is built from TRBV28 and TRBJ1-5; 8 bases align to TRBD1. Trimming at V came to 5 bases and at J to 6 bases, leaving 15 bases not matched to a gene. From germline, CDR1 is MDHEN and CDR2 SYDVKM. The CDR3 has 17 amino acids. CDR3 amino acids: CASSPGGASGLFQPQHF. The CDR3 bases are TGTGCCAGCAGTCCAGGGGGCGCGAGTGGTTTGTTTCAGCCCCAGCATTTT.

The chain couples TRBV5-4 to TRBJ1-2; 9 nucleotides line up with TRBD1. The CDR3 runs to 13 residues. Germline assignment: CDR1 SGHNT and CDR2 YYREEE (reference sequence). V trimming: 4 bases; J trimming: 8 bases; junction bases outside the gene matches: 6. CDR3 protein: CASSIGTGQGYTF. CDR3 sequence (DNA): TGTGCCAGCAGCATCGGGACAGGGCAAGGCTACACCTTC.

This chain connects TRBV6-2 or TRBV6-3 to TRBJ1-4; tentative D call: TRBD1 (6 bases). The CDR3 has 16 residues. Germline V gives CDR1 MNHEY, CDR2 SVGEGT. V shed 0 bases and J shed 4 bases, with 12 bases lying between them. This CDR3 reads CASSYSIRQVNEKLFF. The DNA of the CDR3 is TGTGCCAGCAGTTACTCGATTCGACAGGTTAATGAAAAACTGTTTTTT.

This sequence joins TRBV27 and TRBJ1-5; 8 bases are shared with TRBD1. This CDR3 is 15 amino acids long. V lost 8 bases to trimming and J lost 3 bases; unmatched junction nucleotides: 9. Per germline, CDR1 MNHEY and CDR2 SMNVEV (reference sequence). The CDR3 region has the DNA TGTGCCAGCCGGGTGGGACAGGACTTCAATCAGCCCCAGCATTTT. It specifies CASRVGQDFNQPQHF.

This clone was observed a single time. The genes are TRBV12-5 and TRBJ1-3, with D perhaps matching TRBD1 (6 bases). Per germline, CDR1 LGHNT and CDR2 FRNRAP. V was shortened by 3 bases and J by 0 bases, with 15 bases between the two germline ends. This CDR3 contains 17 residues. CDR3 region: CASGFSDSLSSGNTIYF. As DNA, the CDR3 is TGTGCTAGTGGTTTCTCGGACAGTCTGAGCTCTGGAAACACCATATATTTT.

The CDR3: CASSSMRVWQPQHF. The CDR3, as DNA: TGTGCCAGTAGTTCTATGCGGGTTTGGCAGCCCCAGCATTTT. This sequence joins TRBV19 and TRBJ1-5; no firm D call. The V end was cut by 5 bases, the J end by 7 bases, with 15 bases between. The germline CDR1 and CDR2 sequences are LNHDA and SQIVND (reference sequence). CDR3 length: 14 residues.

V and J are TRBV10-3 and TRBJ1-1; D gene ambiguous. Germline CDR1 ENHRY, CDR2 SYGVKD. The V gene lost 0 bases and the J gene lost 7 bases, with 3 bases spanning the gap. The CDR3 contains 11 residues. CDR3 loop: CAISESYEAFF. The CDR3 DNA is TGTGCCATCAGTGAGTCGTATGAAGCTTTCTTT.

This clone was seen only once. The V gene is TRBV5-3, the J gene TRBJ2-7, with TRBD1 identical over 12 bases. TRBV5-3 is labeled an ORF, and its function is uncertain. J lost 4 bases, V lost 6 bases, and 11 bases had no gene match. The CDR3 has 16 residues. The CDR3 sequence is CARTKGTGQGAYEQYF. CDR3 DNA sequence: TGTGCCAGAACCAAGGGCACGGGACAGGGGGCGTACGAGCAGTACTTC.

This chain uses TRBV4-2 with TRBJ2-3, with a possible D match to TRBD1 (5 bases). Between the trimmed V and J ends, which lost 0 bases and 3 bases, there was a span of 10 bases. Germline values: CDR1 LGHNA, CDR2 YNFKEQ. The CDR3 runs to 15 residues. The CDR3 sequence: CASSQDRRGTDTQYF. Written as DNA, the CDR3 is TGTGCCAGCAGCCAAGATCGAAGGGGTACAGATACGCAGTATTTT.

The rearrangement uses TRBV7-2 and TRBJ2-7; the D is unclear. The V end was cut by 2 bases, the J end by 2 bases, with 7 bases between. Germline V gene sequence: CDR1 SGHTA, CDR2 FQGNSA. This CDR3 region has 13 residues. This CDR3 reads CASSLSSTYEQYF. In nucleotides, the CDR3 is TGTGCCAGCAGCTTAAGCTCAACCTACGAGCAGTACTTC.

The CDR3 region is CASTATGTGRETEAFF. CDR3 sequence (DNA): TGTGCCAGTACCGCTACCGGGACAGGGCGAGAAACTGAAGCTTTCTTT. The chain has TRBV19 and TRBJ1-1; 9 nucleotides match TRBD1. The CDR3 totals 16 residues. J gave up 5 bases and V 7 bases, and 14 bases lay outside the gene matches. Germline lookup yields CDR1 LNHDA and CDR2 SQIVND (reference sequence).

The genes are TRBV27 and TRBJ2-7, with 9 bases that match TRBD2. The CDR3 is 13 residues long. Germline lookup yields CDR1 MNHEY and CDR2 SMNVEV (reference sequence). After removal of 10 bases from V and 3 bases from J, the junction contained 7 bases not matched to a gene. The CDR3 nucleotides read TGTGCCACTTCGCGGGGGGGGAACTACGAGCAGTACTTC. Its translation: CATSRGGNYEQYF.

The gene calls are TRBV5-1 and TRBJ2-1, with 8 bases fitting TRBD2. The CDR3 covers 16 residues. Germline CDR1 and CDR2: SGHRS and YFSETQ. Trimming at V came to 1 base and at J to 5 bases, leaving 8 bases not matched to a gene. The CDR3: CASSLLSSGANNEQFF. CDR3 DNA: TGCGCCAGCAGCTTGTTGAGTAGCGGGGCCAACAATGAGCAGTTCTTC.

The V and J genes are TRBV7-9 and TRBJ2-7; 10 nucleotides line up with TRBD1. V was clipped by 4 bases and J by 6 bases; unmatched bases: 3. The CDR3 is 13 residues long. Germline loops: CDR1 SEHNR, CDR2 FQNEAQ (reference sequence). The CDR3 here is CASSYDRGREQYF. CDR3 nucleotide sequence: TGTGCCAGCAGCTACGACAGGGGGCGCGAGCAGTACTTC.

V gene TRBV12-5 combines with J gene TRBJ2-5, with 11 bases lining up with TRBD1. This CDR3 spans 14 amino acids. The germline V gene encodes CDR1 LGHNT and CDR2 FRNRAP. The V and J ends lost 6 bases and 6 bases, in that order; junction bases with no gene match: 6. CDR3 sequence reads: CASGHGTGGKTQYF. CDR3 nucleotides: TGTGCTAGTGGGCACGGGACAGGGGGAAAGACCCAGTACTTC.

CDR3 nucleotides: TGCGCCAGCAGCTGGACTAGCGGGGTAAGAGAGACCCAGTACTTC. Translated, it gives CASSWTSGVRETQYF. The chain links TRBV5-1 to TRBJ2-5; 12 bases match TRBD2. Germline trimming cut 3 bases from V and 4 bases from J; bases unmatched to any gene: 4. Germline V CDR1 and CDR2: SGHRS, YFSETQ. The CDR3 is made up of 15 amino acids.

The genes are TRBV7-3 and TRBJ2-1; 8 bases agree with TRBD2. The length of the CDR3 is 16 residues. Germline assignment: CDR1 SGHTA and CDR2 FQGTGA. After removal of 1 base from V and 4 bases from J, the junction contained 6 bases not matched to a gene. In DNA form, the CDR3 reads TGTGCCAGCAGCTTAATCGGCGGGGGGACTTACAATGAGCAGTTCTTC. Translation: CASSLIGGGTYNEQFF.

V is TRBV6-5 and J is TRBJ1-5, with TRBD1 matching 9 bases. V lost 6 bases to trimming and J lost 4 bases; unmatched junction nucleotides: 4. Germline CDR1 is MNHEY and CDR2 is SVGAGI. The CDR3 loop spans 14 amino acids. CDR3 in DNA: TGTGCCAGCAGAACGACAGGGGGGAATCAGCCCCAGCATTTT. Translating it yields CASRTTGGNQPQHF.

This clone occurred once. The gene calls are TRBV7-2 and TRBJ2-6; TRBD1 agrees at 7 bases. The CDR3 has 18 amino acids. The ends lost 6 bases at V and 1 base at J; junction bases unmatched: 12. The germline CDR1 and CDR2 sequences are SGHTA and FQGNSA. This CDR3 is CASRTPGQRVSGANVLTF. The CDR3 nucleotides read TGTGCCAGCAGAACTCCGGGACAGAGGGTTTCTGGGGCCAACGTCCTGACTTTC. The full variable domain, with the rest looked up from reference TRBV7-2 and TRBJ2-6, is GAGVSQSPSNKVTEKGKDVELRCDPISGHTALYWYRQSLGQGLEFLIYFQGNSAPDKSGLPSDRFSAERTGGSVSTLTIQRTQQEDSAVYLCASRTPGQRVSGANVLTFGAGSRLTVL.

CDR3 bases: TGTGCCAGCAGCTTAGGACTAGCGGCCGGGGAGCTGTTTTTT. This encodes CASSLGLAAGELFF. This chain uses TRBV7-2 with TRBJ2-2; 9 nucleotides agree with TRBD2. CDR1 is SGHTA and CDR2 is FQGNSA in the germline V gene. The CDR3 contains 14 residues. After removal of 1 base from V and 6 bases from J, the junction contained 0 bases not matched to a gene.

This clone was counted only a few times. The chain carries TRBV5-1 and TRBJ2-2, with 9 bases fitting TRBD1. This CDR3 spans 14 amino acids. Germline V gives CDR1 SGHRS, CDR2 YFSETQ. The ends lost 5 bases at V and 1 base at J; junction bases unmatched: 0. CDR3 nucleotides: TGCGCCAGCAGGGACAGGGGGAACACCGGGGAGCTGTTTTTT. Its protein product is CASRDRGNTGELFF.

The J gene is TRBJ1-6, the V gene TRBV5-4, with D tentatively TRBD1 (5 bases). CDR3 length equals 18 residues. CDR1 and CDR2 from the germline V gene are SGHNT and YYREEE (reference sequence). Trimming left V 3 bases short and J 0 bases short, with 16 bases between. CDR3 region: CASSSAFQGSSYNSPLHF. The CDR3 DNA reads as TGTGCCAGCAGCTCGGCATTTCAGGGTAGCTCCTATAATTCACCCCTCCACTTT.

The gene calls are TRBV29-1 and TRBJ2-6; D gene uncertain. The germline gives CDR1 SQVTM, CDR2 ANQGSEA. CDR3 length equals 13 residues. Between the trimmed V and J ends, which lost 1 base and 4 bases, there was a span of 5 bases. CDR3 sequence reads: CSVEGAGANVLTF. Here the CDR3 DNA reads TGCAGCGTTGAAGGGGCCGGGGCCAACGTCCTGACTTTC.